Sequencing of this TCR beta chain was carried out in a study of T cells in Graves' hyperthyroidism and ophthalmopathy. Disease duration was under 3 months in the ophthalmopathy patients, who also had a Clinical Activity Score of at least 3 and a NOSPECS grade of at least 4. Those patients with uncontrolled infection, other autoimmune disease, pregnancy or lactation were excluded. Findings and limits, study-wide: A model of 13 V-J pairs discriminated ophthalmopathy from stable hyperthyroidism. Blood shared most expanded thyroid clonotypes above 0.001.

The CDR3 runs 15 residues. Germline CDR1 SGHDT, CDR2 YYEEEE. J lost 4 bases, V lost 2 bases, and 6 bases had no gene match. TCR beta CDR3 regions were amplified from RNA transcripts. HTBI primers were employed in a first-round RT-PCR of the TCR CDR3. MiXCR, applied by TCRdb to the multiplex PCR reads, yields one record per CDR3 protein. The sample has hundreds of thousands of distinct CDR3 sequences, roughly 14% seen once. Notes on this clonotype: Its matching antigen is unknown.

This clonotype was obtained from a man between 18 and 29 years old with Graves' ophthalmopathy. Sequences were obtained from blood. The rearrangement joins TRBV5-6 to TRBJ2-3; 8 bases line up with TRBD1. CDR3 coding DNA: TGTGCCAGCAGCTTTGGAGACAGGGGATCAGATACGCAGTATTTT. Translated, it gives CASSFGDRGSDTQYF.